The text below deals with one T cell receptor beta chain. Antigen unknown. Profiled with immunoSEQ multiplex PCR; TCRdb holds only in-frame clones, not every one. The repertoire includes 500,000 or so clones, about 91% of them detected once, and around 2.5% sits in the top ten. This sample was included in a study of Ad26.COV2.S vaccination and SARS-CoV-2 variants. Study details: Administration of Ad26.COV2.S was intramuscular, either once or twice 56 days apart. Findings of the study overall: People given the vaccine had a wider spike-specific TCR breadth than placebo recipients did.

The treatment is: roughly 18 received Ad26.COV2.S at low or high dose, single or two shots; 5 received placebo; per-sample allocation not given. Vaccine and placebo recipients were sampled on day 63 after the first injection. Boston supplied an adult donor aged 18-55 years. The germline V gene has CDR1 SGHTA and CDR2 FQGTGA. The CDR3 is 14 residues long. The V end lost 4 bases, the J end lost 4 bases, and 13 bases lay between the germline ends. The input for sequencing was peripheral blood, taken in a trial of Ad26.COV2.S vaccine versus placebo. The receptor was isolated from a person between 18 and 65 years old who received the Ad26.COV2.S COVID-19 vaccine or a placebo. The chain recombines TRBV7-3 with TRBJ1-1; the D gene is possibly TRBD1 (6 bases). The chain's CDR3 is CASSSSGAPTEAFF. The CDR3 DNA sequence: TGTGCCAGCAGCTCCTCAGGGGCTCCCACTGAAGCTTTCTTT.